This T cell receptor (beta chain) was recorded in a study of shared clonotypes between healthy human individuals. Study results and caveats: Clonotypes shared by all four sorted-subset donors had higher generation probabilities than non-shared clonotypes. Among donors, clonotype sharing was expected to be affected by sequencing depth. Blood was the sole source, and tissue repertoires probably differ.

In the original processing: ImmunoSEQ output held junction-only sequences without quality scores, so filtering differed. Assay used: immunoSEQ multiplex PCR; TCRdb lists only in-frame clones, some missing. V and J calls plus clone size are reproduced from that table; the DNA served to infer D and trimming. The sample has hundreds of thousands of clones, 92% seen once; the top ten hold about 24%. Naive CD8 isolation took CD45RO-negative cells positively selected for CCR7 and excluded terminally differentiated effector memory CD45RA+ cells. With regard to this clone: Its specificity is not known.

This TCR was sampled from a young man in good health. The sample comprised naive CD8+ T cells sorted from blood.

CDR3 protein: CASSPAPEDPRDEQFF. The CDR3 region has the DNA TGTGCCAGCAGCCCGGCCCCCGAAGATCCCAGGGATGAGCAGTTCTTC. The chain links TRBV5-4 to TRBJ2-1, with D possibly being TRBD1 (5 bases). The CDR3 spans 16 residues. CDR1 is SGHNT and CDR2 is YYREEE in the germline V gene (reference sequence). The V end lost 4 bases, the J end lost 8 bases, and 22 bases lay between the germline ends.